The present TCR beta chain was sequenced within a study of tumor-infiltrating lymphocytes in primary liver carcinoma. Study information: Patients underwent resection of primary liver carcinoma. Yields of productive TCRbeta reads ranged from roughly 3.5 to 8 million per sample and were similar across tissue types.

The authors took blood RNA from unsorted whole blood and also extracted germline DNA. No patient had received treatment, and all had chronic HBV infection. A note on this clonotype: One base away lies a much larger clone, so this may be a sequencing read error.

The CDR3 consists of 13 residues. V lost 4 bases and J lost 1, with 7 bases in between. From germline, CDR1 is SGHAT and CDR2 FQNNGV. Reverse transcription of about 500 ng total RNA with a constant-region primer produced TCR beta cDNA. A slightly modified ARM-PCR protocol with three nested multiplex PCR rounds produced these TCR beta libraries. PCR rounds one and two used TRBV1-TRBV30 forward primers with a C-beta reverse primer for around 9 cycles each. TCRdb analysed the multiplex PCR reads with MiXCR anew, one entry per CDR3 protein. The sample has approximately 330,000 distinct CDR3 sequences; around three fifths are singletons.

This sequence originates from a man aged 35 to 55 with primary liver carcinoma and hepatitis B virus infection. The sequenced sample was peripheral blood. The rearrangement joins TRBV11-2 to TRBJ1-1; D uncertain. CDR3 sequence reads: CASSWRQNTEAFF. Written as DNA, the CDR3 is TGTGCCAGCAGCTGGCGGCAGAACACTGAAGCTTTCTTT.